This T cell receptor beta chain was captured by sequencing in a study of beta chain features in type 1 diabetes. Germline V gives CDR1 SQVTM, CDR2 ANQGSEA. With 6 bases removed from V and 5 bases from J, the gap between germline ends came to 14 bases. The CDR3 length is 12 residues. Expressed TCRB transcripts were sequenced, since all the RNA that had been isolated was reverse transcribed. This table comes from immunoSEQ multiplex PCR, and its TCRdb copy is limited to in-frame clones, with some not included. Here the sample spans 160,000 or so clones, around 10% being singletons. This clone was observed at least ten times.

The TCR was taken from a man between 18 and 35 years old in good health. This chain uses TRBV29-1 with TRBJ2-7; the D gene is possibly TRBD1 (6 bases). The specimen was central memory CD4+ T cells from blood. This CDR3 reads CSVTRRGNEQYF. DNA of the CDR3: TGCAGCGTCACCCGCAGGGGAAACGAGCAGTACTTC.